These T cell receptor beta chains were read from a single sample in a study of CD8 T cells in Susac syndrome. TCRdb re-called the immunoSEQ multiplex PCR reads with MiXCR, one entry per CDR3 protein. The sample holds 100,000 to 150,000 distinct CDR3 sequences, about 95% seen once. The sequencing sample was made of CD4+ T cells from PBMCs. Receptor source: a human donor in good health. Each CDR3 is given without its conserved first and last residue. Each record gives: J gene, V gene, CDR3 protein.

J gene: TRBJ2-7
V gene: TRBV5-1
CDR3 protein: ASSSSGTAYEQY

J gene: TRBJ2-4
V gene: TRBV28
CDR3 protein: ASSLGQALAKNIQY

J gene: TRBJ2-7
V gene: TRBV24-1
CDR3 protein: ATSDGASYEQY

J gene: TRBJ1-2
V gene: TRBV20-1
CDR3 protein: SVGTVGSYGYT

J gene: TRBJ2-1
V gene: TRBV14
CDR3 protein: ASSQVRLAFYNEQF

J gene: TRBJ1-1
V gene: TRBV9
CDR3 protein: ASTDRRNTEAF

J gene: TRBJ2-7
V gene: TRBV10-3
CDR3 protein: AISESPDTYEQY

J gene: TRBJ2-7
V gene: TRBV3-1
CDR3 protein: ASSLRMAGSYEQY

J gene: TRBJ1-2
V gene: TRBV29-1
CDR3 protein: SVDPADNYGYT

J gene: TRBJ1-2
V gene: TRBV7-2
CDR3 protein: ASSPGRGNYGYT

J gene: TRBJ2-5
V gene: TRBV30
CDR3 protein: AGSASGGQETQY

J gene: TRBJ2-7
V gene: TRBV5-1
CDR3 protein: ASSLAGTGDEQY

J gene: TRBJ2-1
V gene: TRBV27
CDR3 protein: ASSLSLAGAHRQF

J gene: TRBJ2-1
V gene: TRBV29-1
CDR3 protein: SVGPSGPYNEQF

J gene: TRBJ2-7
V gene: TRBV5-4
CDR3 protein: ASSWGQGSPHEQY

J gene: TRBJ1-5
V gene: TRBV12-3/TRBV12-4
CDR3 protein: ASSLVGLDQPQH

J gene: TRBJ2-5
V gene: TRBV7-9
CDR3 protein: ASSLNLAGGLGETQY

J gene: TRBJ2-5
V gene: TRBV10-3
CDR3 protein: AISRLEEETQY

J gene: TRBJ1-2
V gene: TRBV6-5
CDR3 protein: ASTLDGGKGGYT

J gene: TRBJ2-2
V gene: TRBV28
CDR3 protein: ASKGINTGELF

J gene: TRBJ1-3
V gene: TRBV28
CDR3 protein: ASTPQVPGNTIY

J gene: TRBJ2-7
V gene: TRBV14
CDR3 protein: ASSAGTSGTEQY

J gene: TRBJ1-1
V gene: TRBV5-1
CDR3 protein: ASSLGAGLNTEAF

J gene: TRBJ1-2
V gene: TRBV3-1
CDR3 protein: ASSQPRQGGSGYT

J gene: TRBJ1-3
V gene: TRBV14
CDR3 protein: ASSPRTSGNTIY

J gene: TRBJ2-3
V gene: TRBV7-9
CDR3 protein: ASSLEGQGDTQY

J gene: TRBJ2-7
V gene: TRBV4-2
CDR3 protein: ASSQTLTDEQY

J gene: TRBJ2-4
V gene: TRBV15
CDR3 protein: ATSRDSAGGPKNIQY

J gene: TRBJ2-7
V gene: TRBV27
CDR3 protein: ATRPDSGTYEQY

J gene: TRBJ1-5
V gene: TRBV3-1
CDR3 protein: ASSPTFDQPQH

J gene: TRBJ2-5
V gene: TRBV5-1
CDR3 protein: ASSGLAGTARTQY

J gene: TRBJ2-2
V gene: TRBV12-3/TRBV12-4
CDR3 protein: ASSTSPPNTGELF

J gene: TRBJ2-1
V gene: TRBV29-1
CDR3 protein: GSEGGYNEQF

J gene: TRBJ2-5
V gene: TRBV5-4
CDR3 protein: ASTSGLSSGSMKTQY

J gene: TRBJ2-7
V gene: TRBV12-3/TRBV12-4
CDR3 protein: ASSLAGIDYEQY

J gene: TRBJ1-1
V gene: TRBV12-3/TRBV12-4
CDR3 protein: ASSLDRYTEAF

J gene: TRBJ2-1
V gene: TRBV3-1
CDR3 protein: ASSVLADEQF

J gene: TRBJ2-7
V gene: TRBV6-2/TRBV6-3
CDR3 protein: ASSSTSGASYEQY

J gene: TRBJ2-7
V gene: TRBV12-3/TRBV12-4
CDR3 protein: ASSGTGGYYEQY

J gene: TRBJ2-2
V gene: TRBV28
CDR3 protein: ASSNGPHRELF

J gene: TRBJ2-7
V gene: TRBV29-1
CDR3 protein: SVEGQGANEQY

J gene: TRBJ1-2
V gene: TRBV5-6
CDR3 protein: ASSLVDRYNYGYT

J gene: TRBJ2-5
V gene: TRBV4-1
CDR3 protein: ASSQKPLAGGETQY

J gene: TRBJ1-1
V gene: TRBV3-1
CDR3 protein: ASSRQGVVNTEAF

J gene: TRBJ1-5
V gene: TRBV20-1
CDR3 protein: SARASAPNQPQH

J gene: TRBJ1-3
V gene: TRBV5-1
CDR3 protein: ASSSGPERGNTIY

J gene: TRBJ2-4
V gene: TRBV24-1
CDR3 protein: ATSDSAGVQY

J gene: TRBJ2-1
V gene: TRBV2
CDR3 protein: AIASDRAYNEQF

J gene: TRBJ2-3
V gene: TRBV3-1
CDR3 protein: ASSHGFSTDTQY

J gene: TRBJ2-7
V gene: TRBV12-3/TRBV12-4
CDR3 protein: ASSLLSSGRYEQY

J gene: TRBJ2-1
V gene: TRBV5-1
CDR3 protein: ASSLVSGSGNEQF

J gene: TRBJ2-7
V gene: TRBV5-1
CDR3 protein: ASSYDSVEQY